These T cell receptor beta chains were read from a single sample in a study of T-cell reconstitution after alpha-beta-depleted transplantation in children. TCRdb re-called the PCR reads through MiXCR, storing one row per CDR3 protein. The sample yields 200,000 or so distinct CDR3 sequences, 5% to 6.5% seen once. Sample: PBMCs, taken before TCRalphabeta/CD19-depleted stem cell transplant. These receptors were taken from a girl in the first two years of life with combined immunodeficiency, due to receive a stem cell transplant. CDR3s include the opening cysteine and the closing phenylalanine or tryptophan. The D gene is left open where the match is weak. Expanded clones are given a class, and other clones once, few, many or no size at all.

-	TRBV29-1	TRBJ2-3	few	TGCAGCGTTGTAGCGCTAGAGGCAGATACGCAGTATTTT	CSVVALEADTQYF
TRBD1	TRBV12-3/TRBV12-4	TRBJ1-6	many	TGTGCCAGCAGTTTAGGGGGACAGGGAGGTTCACCCCTCCACTTT	CASSLGGQGGSPLHF
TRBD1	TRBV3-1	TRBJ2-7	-	TGTACCAGCAGTCCTTTCCCAATACCGGGACAGGGAGCCTACGAGCAGTACTTC	CTSSPFPIPGQGAYEQYF
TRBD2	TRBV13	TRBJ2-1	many	TGTGCCAGCAGCCCGCCTACTGCGGGAGCATACAATGAGCAGTTCTTC	CASSPPTAGAYNEQFF
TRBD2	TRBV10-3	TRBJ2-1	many	TGTGCCATCAGTGAGTCGATTAGCGGGTACTACAATGAGCAGTTCTTC	CAISESISGYYNEQFF
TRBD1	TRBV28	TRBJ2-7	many	TGTGCCAGCAGTTTTTATTGGGGACAGGATGCCTACGAGCAGTACTTC	CASSFYWGQDAYEQYF
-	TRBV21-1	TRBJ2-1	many	TGTGCCAGCAGCAAATGCGTGGCGGGGGCCCGAGCAAATGAGCAGTTCTTC	CASSKCVAGARANEQFF
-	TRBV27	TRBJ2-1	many	TGTGCCAGCAGTTTATGGGGATTCACCTACAATGAGCAGTTCTTC	CASSLWGFTYNEQFF
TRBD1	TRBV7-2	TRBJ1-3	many	TGTGCCAGCAGCCTAATACAGGGGCTCGGAAACACCATATATTTT	CASSLIQGLGNTIYF
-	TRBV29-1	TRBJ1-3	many	TGCAGCGTTGGAGCTGGGTACAGGGAATCTGGAAACACCATATATTTT	CSVGAGYRESGNTIYF
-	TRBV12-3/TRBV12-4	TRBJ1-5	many	TGTGCCAGCACCTTTGGCTACAGCGATCAGCCCCAGCATTTT	CASTFGYSDQPQHF
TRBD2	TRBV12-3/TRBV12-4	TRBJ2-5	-	TGTGCCAGCAGTTTACTAGCGGGACTCCAAGAGACCCAGTACTTC	CASSLLAGLQETQYF
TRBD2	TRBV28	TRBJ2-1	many	TGTGCCAGCAGTCCCCGGACTGTCGGGACTAGCGGGAGTTCCCCCTACAATGAGCAGTTCTTC	CASSPRTVGTSGSSPYNEQFF
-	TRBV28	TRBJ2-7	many	TGTGCCAGCAGTTCCGTGGGTAACACCTACGAGCAGTACTTC	CASSSVGNTYEQYF
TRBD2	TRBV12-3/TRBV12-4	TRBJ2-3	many	TGTGCCAGCAGTTTTCCTAGCGGGGGTCACGACACAGATACGCAGTATTTT	CASSFPSGGHDTDTQYF
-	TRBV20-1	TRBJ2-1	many	TGCAGTGCTACGGATTACAATGAGCAGTTCTTC	CSATDYNEQFF
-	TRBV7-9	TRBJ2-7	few	TGTGCCAGCAGCCCTCGGGACCGCCTGGGCGAGCAGTACTTC	CASSPRDRLGEQYF
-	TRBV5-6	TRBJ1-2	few	TGTGCCAGCAGGAAGAACGGGGGCTACACCTTC	CASRKNGGYTF
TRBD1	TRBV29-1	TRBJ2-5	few	TGCAGCGACCGCGGCAGTCCCGGGACAGGGGATTGGGAGACCCAGTACTTC	CSDRGSPGTGDWETQYF
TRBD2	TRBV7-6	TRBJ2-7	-	TGTGCCAGCAGCTTAGACTCGAGCGGGAGGAACGAGCAGTACTTC	CASSLDSSGRNEQYF
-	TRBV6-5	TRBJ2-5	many	TGTGCCAGCATCAAGGGGTGGACCCAGTACTTC	CASIKGWTQYF
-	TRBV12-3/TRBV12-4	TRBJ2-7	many	TGTGCCAGCAGTTTAGACGGCAGAGACTACGAGCAGTACTTC	CASSLDGRDYEQYF
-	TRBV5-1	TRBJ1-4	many	TGCGCCAGCAGCTTGGGGTACAGGAATGAAAAACTGTTTTTT	CASSLGYRNEKLFF
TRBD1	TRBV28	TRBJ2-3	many	TGTGCCAGCAGTTTACATACAGGGGGCACAGATACGCAGTATTTT	CASSLHTGGTDTQYF
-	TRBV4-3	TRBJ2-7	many	TGCGCCAGCAGCCAGACAGGTAACTCCTACGAGCAGTACTTC	CASSQTGNSYEQYF
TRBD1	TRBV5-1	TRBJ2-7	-	TGCGCCAGCAGTCAGAGACAGGGACACTACGAGCAGTACTTC	CASSQRQGHYEQYF
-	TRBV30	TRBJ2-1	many	TGTGCCTCCCACCCACGGAATGAGCAGTTCTTC	CASHPRNEQFF
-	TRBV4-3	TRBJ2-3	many	TGCGCCAGCAGCCAAGATCCCGGGGGGCGGACAGATACGCAGTATTTT	CASSQDPGGRTDTQYF
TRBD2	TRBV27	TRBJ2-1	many	TGTGCCAGCAGTAATGCCGGGACTAGCTACAATGAGCAGTTCTTC	CASSNAGTSYNEQFF
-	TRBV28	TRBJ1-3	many	TGTGCCAGCAGTTTCGGATCCTACTCTGGAAACACCATATATTTT	CASSFGSYSGNTIYF
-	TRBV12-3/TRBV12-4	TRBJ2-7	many	TGTGCCAGCAGTTCCCCCGACGGTTTCTACGAGCAGTACTTC	CASSSPDGFYEQYF
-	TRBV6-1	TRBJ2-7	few	TGTGCCAGCAGATCGGGACGTAGAGGTCCCTACGAGCAGTACTTC	CASRSGRRGPYEQYF
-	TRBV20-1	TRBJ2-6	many	TGCAGTGCTAGAGATGTGAGGTCTGGGGCCAACGTCCTGACTTTC	CSARDVRSGANVLTF
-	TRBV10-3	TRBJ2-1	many	TGTGCCATCAGTGAGACGGTTCTTTTCTACAATGAGCAGTTCTTC	CAISETVLFYNEQFF
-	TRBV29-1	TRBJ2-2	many	TGCAGCGTCTACTCCAACACCGGGGAGCTGTTTTTT	CSVYSNTGELFF
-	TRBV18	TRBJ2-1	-	TGTGCCAGCTCAACCATAAGAGCTAGGGATGAGCAGTTCTTC	CASSTIRARDEQFF
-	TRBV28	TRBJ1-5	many	TGTGCCAGCAGTTTACGGGTCTCTAGCAATCAGCCCCAGCATTTT	CASSLRVSSNQPQHF
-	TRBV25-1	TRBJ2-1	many	TGTGCCAGCAGTGGACTAAGGTCCAAGTTCTTC	CASSGLRSKFF
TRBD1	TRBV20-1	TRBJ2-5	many	TGCAGTGCTAGCCCCTTCGACAGGGGGGGGGAGACCCAGTACTTC	CSASPFDRGGETQYF
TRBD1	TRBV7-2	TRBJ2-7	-	TGTGCCAGCAGCTCCTGGGACAGCTCCTACGAGCAGTACTTC	CASSSWDSSYEQYF
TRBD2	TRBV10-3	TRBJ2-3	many	TGTGCCATCAGCGACAAGAGGACTAGATACACAGATACGCAGTATTTT	CAISDKRTRYTDTQYF
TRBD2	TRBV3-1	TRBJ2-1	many	TGTGCCAGCAGCCAAGCTCCCTTCGGGGCGGGGGACTCCTACAATGAGCAGTTCTTC	CASSQAPFGAGDSYNEQFF
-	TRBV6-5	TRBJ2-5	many	TGTGCCAGCAGTTACTACTTTGGGGGAGAGACCCAGTACTTC	CASSYYFGGETQYF
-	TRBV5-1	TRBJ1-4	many	TGCGCCAGCAGAGGCAGGGAAAAACTGTTTTTT	CASRGREKLFF
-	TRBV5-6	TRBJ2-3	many	TGTGCCAGCAGTTTTTTACTGACACTGGGGACAGATACGCAGTATTTT	CASSFLLTLGTDTQYF